This T cell receptor (beta chain) was found in a study of T-cell memory formation after mild COVID-19. In the study overall: Clustering of TCRs was largely donor specific.

About this clonotype: Its antigen is undetermined.

V lost 3 bases to trimming and J lost 2 bases; unmatched junction nucleotides: 6. There are 15 residues in the CDR3. Germline CDR1 is LNHDA and CDR2 is SQIVND (reference sequence). Using its own MiXCR run on the 5' RACE reads, TCRdb lists one record per CDR3 protein. The sample consists of 170,000 or so distinct CDR3 sequences, roughly 30% of them appearing once. Study results and caveats: Balance between CD4 and CD8 was seen in clones contracting day 15 to 85, and a CD4+ lean was seen in later expanders.

This clonotype was sampled from an adult woman who had mild COVID-19 (a few samples of this study predate the infection). Cell type and time point are not known. What was sequenced was PBMCs or a T cell subset sorted from them (not recorded which). The chain couples TRBV19 to TRBJ2-7; 8 bases align to TRBD1. The CDR3 loop is CASSISLGQAYEQYF. Here the CDR3 DNA reads TGTGCCAGTAGTATCTCACTGGGACAGGCCTACGAGCAGTACTTC.